This TCR beta chain is drawn from a study of graft-versus-host responses after intestinal transplantation. The germline V and J ends were trimmed by 4 bases and 5 bases, with 9 bases remaining between them. There are 13 residues in the CDR3. The germline CDR1 and CDR2 sequences are SGHRS and YFSETQ. Of note for this clone: Its target is not known.

Using immunoSEQ multiplex PCR, the repertoire was profiled, and TCRdb retains in-frame clones only, with some absent. The sample has 100,000 or so clones, about 93% seen once; the top ten hold 1.1%. This TCR was sampled from a human donor who was the organ donor for an intestinal transplant. The chain couples TRBV5-1 to TRBJ1-4; unclear D gene. Sequencing used unstimulated CD8+ T cells sorted from spleen or lymph node cells, obtained before transplant. Here the CDR3 reads CASSGEFNEKLFF. DNA of the CDR3: TGCGCCAGCAGCGGGGAGTTCAATGAAAAACTGTTTTTT.